Below are 10 T cell receptor beta chains sequenced from a single sample in a study of control samples from healthy donors and cancer patients. Assay: immunoSEQ multiplex PCR; the TCRdb copy retains only in-frame clones and omits some. The sample contains 130,000 or so clones, roughly 92% of which appear only once. The sample taken for sequencing was blood. Receptors were obtained from a young man in good health.

The rearrangement joins TRBV6-6 to TRBJ2-5, with D tentatively TRBD2 (7 bases). The CDR3 spans 15 residues. The V gene's germline CDR1 is MNHNY and CDR2 SVGAGI (reference sequence). V lost 6 bases to trimming and J lost 5 bases, with 19 bases between them. CDR3 in amino acids: CASRQGGGGGETQYF. The CDR3 coding sequence is TGTGCCAGCAGGCAGGGCGGGGGCGGAGGGGAGACCCAGTACTTC.

The chain combines TRBV6-4 with TRBJ2-7, with 7 bases that match TRBD2. Germline V gene lookup returns CDR1 MRHNA and CDR2 SNTAGT. V lost 2 bases, J lost 7 bases, and 2 bases stayed unmatched. The CDR3 is made up of 12 amino acids. CDR3 residues: CASSDKGGEQYF. CDR3 bases: TGTGCCAGCAGTGACAAGGGAGGGGAGCAGTACTTC.

V gene TRBV10-3 combines with J gene TRBJ2-7; D may correspond to TRBD1 or TRBD2 (5 bases each). Germline-derived CDR1 and CDR2 are ENHRY and SYGVKD. CDR3 length: 13 residues. Deletions cut 6 bases from V and 7 bases from J, with 16 bases between. In DNA form, the CDR3 reads TGTGCCATCAGAGCGGACACCACTCGGGAGCAGTACTTC. Protein: CAIRADTTREQYF.

The V call is TRBV9, the J call TRBJ2-5, with D perhaps TRBD1 or TRBD2 (6 bases each). The CDR3 extends over 16 amino acids. Trimming pared 4 bases from V and 3 bases from J, leaving 19 bases between. Per the germline V gene, CDR1 is SGDLS and CDR2 is YYNGEE. The CDR3 sequence: CASSPGGGRGEETQYF. As DNA, the CDR3 is TGTGCCAGCAGCCCTGGAGGGGGGCGCGGGGAAGAGACCCAGTACTTC. Combining the CDR3 with reference TRBV9 and TRBJ2-5 gives the whole variable domain DSGVTQTPKHLITATGQRVTLRCSPRSGDLSVYWYQQSLDQGLQFLIQYYNGEERAKGNILERFSAQQFPDLHSELNLSSLELGDSALYFCASSPGGGRGEETQYFGPGTRLLVL.

The J gene is TRBJ1-2, the V gene TRBV6-5; 12 bases agree with TRBD1. The CDR3 is 16 residues long. Trimming removed 2 bases from V and 5 bases from J; junction bases left unmatched: 6. CDR1 is MNHEY, CDR2 SVGAGI, per germline. The CDR3 DNA follows: TGTGCCAGCAGTTACGGGACAGGGGGCGTCTTGTATGGCTACACCTTC. It translates to CASSYGTGGVLYGYTF.

The chain couples TRBV19 to TRBJ2-7, with D maybe TRBD1 (6 bases). The CDR3 is 16 residues long. Germline assignment: CDR1 LNHDA and CDR2 SQIVND (reference sequence). V was trimmed by 0 bases and J by 3 bases, leaving 15 bases between them. The CDR3 sequence: CASSIEKVRGFYEQYF. CDR3 nucleotide sequence: TGTGCCAGTAGTATAGAGAAGGTCAGGGGATTCTACGAGCAGTACTTC.

The chain has TRBV2 and TRBJ2-6, with D uncertain. The germline CDR1 and CDR2 sequences are SNHLY and FYNNEI. Trimming stripped 6 bases from V and 5 bases from J, with 5 bases between. This CDR3 has 12 amino acids. CDR3 sequence reads: CASRARANVLTF. DNA for the CDR3: TGTGCCAGCAGAGCGAGGGCCAACGTCCTGACTTTC.

This clone was observed once. The CDR3 DNA follows: TGTGCCAGTAGTACGGACAGAGGGGTCGGAAACATTCAGTACTTC. It codes for CASSTDRGVGNIQYF. This chain uses TRBV19 with TRBJ2-4; tentative D call: TRBD1 (6 bases). Deletions cut 4 bases from V and 6 bases from J, with 16 bases between. The germline V gene encodes CDR1 LNHDA and CDR2 SQIVND (reference sequence). This CDR3 region has 15 residues.

The CDR3 DNA reads TGCGCCAGCAGCCCGTTTGGGGCCGTGAACACTGAAGCTTTCTTT. Amino acids: CASSPFGAVNTEAFF. The V and J genes are TRBV5-1 and TRBJ1-1; a weak D match, TRBD1 (5 bases). Germline-derived CDR1 and CDR2 are SGHRS and YFSETQ. The ends were cut back, 4 bases at V and 0 bases at J, with 13 bases in the middle. The CDR3 has 15 amino acids.

The rearrangement uses TRBV6-1 and TRBJ2-7; weak D call: TRBD1 (6 bases). V lost 0 bases and J 3 bases, leaving 9 bases between the germline ends. Germline V gives CDR1 MNHNS, CDR2 SASEGT. The CDR3 extends over 14 amino acids. The CDR3: CASSEAGAFYEQYF. The CDR3 DNA reads TGTGCCAGCAGTGAAGCGGGGGCCTTCTACGAGCAGTACTTC.